This is a list of T cell receptor beta chains from one sample in a study of cytomegalovirus exposure and HLA in healthy donors. TCRdb's copy holds only in-frame clones and misses some; the assay was immunoSEQ multiplex PCR. The table shows about 57,000 clones, with roughly 77% occurring only once. The sample taken for sequencing was PBMCs. These receptors were obtained from a man aged 30 to 39 in good health and CMV-seropositive. Each CDR3 is given with its conserved first and last residue. D genes are given only for firm matches. Only some rows state a clone size, as once, few, many or a class for expanded clones.

cdr3_length	v_call	j_call	d_call	clone_size	cdr3_nt	cdr3_aa
14	TRBV6-6	TRBJ2-7	-	once	TGTGCCAGCAGTGAGCAGGCTAGCACCTACGAGCAGTACTTC	CASSEQASTYEQYF
18	TRBV6-4	TRBJ2-7	TRBD2	-	TGTGCCAGCAGTGATTCCTACGGGGGACTAGAGGACCCCTACGAGCAGTACTTC	CASSDSYGGLEDPYEQYF
13	TRBV10-3	TRBJ1-2	TRBD1	-	TGTGCCACTGGGGACAGAGCTAACTATGGCTACACCTTC	CATGDRANYGYTF
15	TRBV30	TRBJ1-5	TRBD1	-	TGTGCCTGGTCCAGGCGGGACAGCTCTTTATTCCCCCAGCATTTT	CAWSRRDSSLFPQHF
15	TRBV7-2	TRBJ2-5	-	-	TGTGCCAGCAGCCCGTTTTGGGTGGAGCAAGAGACCCAGTACTTC	CASSPFWVEQETQYF
15	TRBV15	TRBJ2-1	-	-	TGTGCCACCAGCAGAGTGCGGCTAGTAAGGGGTGAGCAGTTCTTC	CATSRVRLVRGEQFF
14	TRBV19	TRBJ1-5	-	-	TGTGCCAGTAGTCCCGGACAGAAGAATCAGCCCCAGCATTTT	CASSPGQKNQPQHF
13	TRBV29-1	TRBJ2-7	-	-	TGCAGCGTTGAAGGCCGAGTCTCCTACGAGCAGTACTTC	CSVEGRVSYEQYF
16	TRBV7-2	TRBJ2-1	TRBD2	-	TGTGCCAGCAGCTTCGAAGCGGGGGGGCGGGACAATGAGCAGTTCTTC	CASSFEAGGRDNEQFF
14	TRBV5-5	TRBJ2-7	-	-	TGTGCCAGCAGCTCTGACAGTGGGGCCTACGAGCAGTACTTC	CASSSDSGAYEQYF
15	TRBV29-1	TRBJ1-1	-	-	TGCAGCGTGGCCTTTTTGAGTACAGGTGGAACTGAAGCTTTCTTT	CSVAFLSTGGTEAFF
13	TRBV7-3	TRBJ1-6	-	-	TGTGCCAGCAGCTTATCCCGTAATTCACCCCTCCACTTT	CASSLSRNSPLHF
14	TRBV19	TRBJ1-1	TRBD1	-	TGTGCCAGTAGTAAAGTCCCGGACAGGACTGAAGCTTTCTTT	CASSKVPDRTEAFF
16	TRBV5-1	TRBJ2-3	-	once	TGCGCCAGCAGCTCTCACGCCGCGGACTCGTCAGATACGCAGTATTTT	CASSSHAADSSDTQYF
15	TRBV6-1	TRBJ2-2	-	-	TGTGCCAGCAGTGAAGCGCGGTCGGTGGCCGGGGAGCTGTTTTTT	CASSEARSVAGELFF
13	TRBV6-1	TRBJ2-3	TRBD1	-	TGTGCCAGCACCCGGACAGGATGGGATACGCAGTATTTT	CASTRTGWDTQYF
15	TRBV18	TRBJ2-7	TRBD2	-	TGTGCCAGCTCTTTCAGCGGGGGGGTCTCCTACGAGCAGTACTTC	CASSFSGGVSYEQYF
14	TRBV28	TRBJ2-7	TRBD2	-	TGTGCCAGCTCCTCGGGACTAGCGGACTACGAGCAGTACTTC	CASSSGLADYEQYF
15	TRBV19	TRBJ2-1	TRBD1	-	TGTGCCAGTAGTCCCCTGGGACAGACCTACAATGAGCAGTTCTTC	CASSPLGQTYNEQFF
15	TRBV27	TRBJ2-7	-	-	TGTGCCAGCAGATCCCCTGGGCAGGGCACCTACGAGCAGTACTTC	CASRSPGQGTYEQYF
14	TRBV29-1	TRBJ2-6	-	-	TGCAGCGTTGAGAGGGCCTCTGGGGCCAACGTCCTGACTTTC	CSVERASGANVLTF
13	TRBV28	TRBJ2-1	-	-	TGTGCCAGCAGTCTCGTGCGGTATAATGAGCAGTTCTTC	CASSLVRYNEQFF
11	TRBV30	TRBJ1-1	-	-	TGTGCCTGGAGTCAGGGCGCTGAAGCTTTCTTT	CAWSQGAEAFF
16	TRBV5-1	TRBJ2-1	TRBD2	-	TGCGCCAGCAGCTTTAGGGCTAGCGGGGGTTCAGGAGAGCAGTTCTTC	CASSFRASGGSGEQFF
13	TRBV28	TRBJ1-1	-	few	TGTGCCAGCAGCACCGGACAAGACACTGAAGCTTTCTTT	CASSTGQDTEAFF
14	TRBV14	TRBJ1-1	TRBD1	-	TGTGCCAGCAGCCGGTCACCCGGCAGGGGGGAAGCTTTCTTT	CASSRSPGRGEAFF
13	TRBV28	TRBJ1-2	-	-	TGTGCCAGCAACGGGCAGGGCTGGAATGGCTACACCTTC	CASNGQGWNGYTF
15	TRBV7-6	TRBJ2-2	TRBD1	-	TGTGCCAGCAGCCAGAAGACAGGGGTCACCGGGGAGCTGTTTTTT	CASSQKTGVTGELFF
15	TRBV4-3	TRBJ1-4	-	-	TGCGCCAGCAGCAAGGCCGGGAGAATGAATGAAAAACTGTTTTTT	CASSKAGRMNEKLFF
14	TRBV10-3	TRBJ1-1	TRBD1	-	TGTGCCATCACCTCGGACAGGCCGAACACTGAAGCTTTCTTT	CAITSDRPNTEAFF
14	TRBV5-4	TRBJ1-3	-	-	TGTGCCAGCAGCGACGGGTACTCTGGAAACACCATATATTTT	CASSDGYSGNTIYF
11	TRBV29-1	TRBJ1-1	-	-	TGCAGCGTTGGTGGCCTGATTGAAGCTTTCTTT	CSVGGLIEAFF
15	TRBV5-4	TRBJ2-5	TRBD2	-	TGTGCCAGCAGCTCCCGGACTAGCCTAAAAGAGACCCAGTACTTC	CASSSRTSLKETQYF